The 31 T cell receptor beta chains in this list originate from one sample, sequenced in a study of blood T cell repertoires in COVID-19. Using immunoSEQ multiplex PCR, the repertoire was profiled, and TCRdb retains in-frame clones only, with some absent. The table has around 210,000 clones, approximately 85% seen once. Sequencing was done on a sample of peripheral blood. The receptors originated from a man aged 50 to 59 with COVID-19, enrolled during active disease.

The rearrangement uses TRBV2 and TRBJ2-1; D perhaps matches TRBD2 (5 bases). This CDR3 comprises 14 residues. Per germline, CDR1 SNHLY and CDR2 FYNNEI. V lost 8 bases, J lost 4 bases, and 15 bases lay in between. CDR3 nucleotides: TGTGCCAGCGCTGTAGGTAGGGAGTACAATGAGCAGTTCTTC. Residues: CASAVGREYNEQFF.

V is TRBV30 and J is TRBJ1-2, with D possibly TRBD1 on 5 matching bases. The length of the CDR3 is 14 residues. Germline V gene data show CDR1 as GTSNPN and CDR2 as SVGIG (reference sequence). The germline V and J ends were trimmed by 0 bases and 13 bases, with 21 bases remaining between them. This chain's CDR3 is CAWSVDRPTRVGTF. The CDR3 DNA reads as TGTGCCTGGAGTGTAGATCGACCTACCAGGGTTGGCACCTTC.

This chain links TRBV5-1 with TRBJ2-2; the match to TRBD2 covers 8 bases. Germline trimming cut 3 bases from V and 6 bases from J; bases unmatched to any gene: 4. From germline, CDR1 is SGHRS and CDR2 YFSETQ. The CDR3 loop spans 14 amino acids. The CDR3 here is CASSSKAGAGELFF. DNA of the CDR3: TGCGCCAGCAGCTCAAAAGCGGGGGCCGGGGAGCTGTTTTTT. Full variable domain (missing parts from reference TRBV5-1 and TRBJ2-2): KAGVTQTPRYLIKTRGQQVTLSCSPISGHRSVSWYQQTPGQGLQFLFEYFSETQRNKGNFPGRFSGRQFSNSRSEMNVSTLELGDSALYLCASSSKAGAGELFFGEGSRLTVL.

This sequence joins TRBV19 and TRBJ2-1, with 8 nucleotides matching TRBD1. The trim removed 10 bases at V and 7 bases at J, leaving 9 bases unmatched. CDR3 length equals 13 residues. In germline, CDR1 is LNHDA, CDR2 SQIVND (reference sequence). CDR3 sequence reads: CAIARGRQNEQFF. CDR3 DNA sequence: TGTGCCATTGCCAGGGGGCGGCAAAATGAGCAGTTCTTC.

This clone was recorded only once. The chain is built from TRBV18 and TRBJ1-4; 7 bases are shared with TRBD1. Trimming removed 8 bases from V and 5 bases from J; junction bases left unmatched: 8. The CDR3 totals 14 residues. Looked up from germline, CDR1 is KGHSH and CDR2 is LQKENI. The CDR3 sequence: CASTKDRKNEKLFF. CDR3 nucleotide sequence: TGTGCCAGCACAAAGGACAGGAAGAATGAAAAACTGTTTTTT.

The chain links TRBV6-5 to TRBJ1-2, with 8 bases fitting TRBD1. CDR3 length: 12 amino acids. Germline values: CDR1 MNHEY, CDR2 SVGAGI. Unmatched junction bases numbered 2, after V lost 4 bases and J lost 7 bases. CDR3 in DNA: TGTGCCAGCAGTTCGACAGGGGCTGGCTACACCTTC. As protein: CASSSTGAGYTF.

This chain joins TRBV9 and TRBJ2-3; D is ambiguous. Germline V gives CDR1 SGDLS, CDR2 YYNGEE. V was shortened by 4 bases and J by 0 bases, with 12 bases between the two germline ends. The CDR3 length is 15 residues. In DNA, the CDR3 is TGTGCCAGCAGCCAAAGGAGCCCTAGCACAGATACGCAGTATTTT. This sequence encodes CASSQRSPSTDTQYF.

In this sample, this clone turned up once. This rearrangement joins TRBV3-1 (or the pseudogene TRBV3-2) to TRBJ2-5; D unresolved. CDR3 length: 15 amino acids. Germline V gene lookup returns CDR1 LGHDT and CDR2 YNNKEL (reference sequence). Trimming stripped 1 base from V and 2 bases from J, with 11 bases between. CDR3 bases: TGTGCCAGCAGCCAAGTCACAGCAGTGCAAGAGACCCAGTACTTC. It is translated as CASSQVTAVQETQYF.

The chain joins TRBV19 to TRBJ1-5; possible D gene TRBD1, 5 bases. V lost 5 bases and J lost 5, with 10 bases in between. Germline loops: CDR1 LNHDA, CDR2 SQIVND (reference sequence). CDR3 length: 13 residues. The CDR3 DNA sequence: TGTGCCAGTAGTGCCAGGGTGGATCAGCCCCAGCATTTT. Protein sequence: CASSARVDQPQHF.

The chain recombines TRBV28 with TRBJ2-7; TRBD1 agrees at 7 bases. V lost 7 bases to trimming and J lost 2 bases; unmatched junction nucleotides: 11. Germline-derived CDR1 and CDR2 are MDHEN and SYDVKM. This CDR3 is built from 15 residues. The CDR3 protein is CASTIGGQATYEQYF. In DNA, the CDR3 is TGTGCCAGCACCATTGGAGGACAGGCGACCTACGAGCAGTACTTC.

The chain carries TRBV12-3 or TRBV12-4 and TRBJ1-2; D remains ambiguous. The V gene lost 4 bases and the J gene lost 8 bases, with 11 bases spanning the gap. The CDR3 loop spans 12 amino acids. The CDR3 DNA reads TGTGCCAGCAGTTCCGACCGGCGGGGCTACACCTTC. This translates into CASSSDRRGYTF.

This chain links TRBV5-8 with TRBJ1-2; TRBD1 matches at 9 bases. CDR1 and CDR2 (germline): SGHTS, YDEGEE. The CDR3 is 15 residues long. J gave up 4 bases and V 4 bases, and 8 bases lay outside the gene matches. As DNA, the CDR3 is TGTGCCAGCAGCCGAGGAGACAGGGGGGGCTATGGCTACACCTTC. Its protein is CASSRGDRGGYGYTF.

The V and J genes are TRBV15 and TRBJ2-3, with TRBD2 identical over 11 bases. CDR3 size: 18 residues. Per germline, CDR1 LNHNV and CDR2 YYDKDF (reference sequence). The ends lost 0 bases at V and 2 bases at J; junction bases unmatched: 7. The chain's CDR3 is CATSRDSRLAGNTDTQYF. CDR3 sequence (DNA): TGTGCCACCAGCAGAGATTCGCGACTAGCGGGGAACACAGATACGCAGTATTTT.

The chain joins TRBV6-1 to TRBJ1-5; 9 bases match TRBD1. V shed 2 bases, J shed 9 bases, and the junction held 11 bases outside the gene matches. Per the germline V gene, CDR1 is MNHNS and CDR2 is SASEGT. There are 16 residues in the CDR3. CDR3 sequence (DNA): TGTGCCAGCAGTGAATTTACAGGGGGCTCGAAATGGCCCCAGCATTTT. Protein: CASSEFTGGSKWPQHF.

This clone showed up just once. V gene TRBV19 combines with J gene TRBJ2-1; 12 bases line up with TRBD2. J lost 0 bases, V lost 3 bases, and 12 bases had no gene match. Germline values: CDR1 LNHDA, CDR2 SQIVND (reference sequence). This CDR3 is 20 amino acids long. CDR3 residues: CASSIRASGGVRSSYNEQFF. CDR3 nucleotide sequence: TGTGCCAGTAGTATTAGGGCTAGCGGGGGGGTCCGGAGCTCCTACAATGAGCAGTTCTTC.

The chain links TRBV3-1 (or the pseudogene TRBV3-2) to TRBJ1-1, with no clear D. The CDR3 length is 13 residues. V dropped 1 base and J dropped 5 bases, with 8 bases sitting between them. Germline V gives CDR1 LGHDT, CDR2 YNNKEL (reference sequence). CDR3 DNA sequence: TGTGCCAGCAGCCAAGGAGGGTTTACTGAAGCTTTCTTT. This codes for CASSQGGFTEAFF.

This chain joins TRBV6-4 and TRBJ2-2, with 11 bases matching TRBD2. Germline V gene data show CDR1 as MRHNA and CDR2 as SNTAGT. There are 17 residues in the CDR3. The V gene end was trimmed by 4 bases and the J gene end by 2 bases; junction bases not matched to a gene: 6. The CDR3 sequence: CASSAMTSGVNTGELFF. The CDR3 region has the DNA TGTGCCAGCAGTGCCATGACTAGCGGGGTAAACACCGGGGAGCTGTTTTTT.

CDR3 residues: CASSLDRTRNYEQFF. DNA for the CDR3: TGTGCCAGCAGCTTAGATCGAACTAGAAATTATGAGCAGTTCTTC. The chain links TRBV11-3 to TRBJ2-1, with a tentative D call TRBD2 (5 bases). The CDR3 sequence is 15 residues long. Germline V lookup: CDR1 SGHNT, CDR2 YENEEA. V lost 0 bases and J 8 bases, leaving 14 bases between the germline ends. Full variable domain (rest looked up from reference TRBV11-3 and TRBJ2-1): EAGVVQSPRYKIIEKKQPVAFWCNPISGHNTLYWYLQNLGQGPELLIRYENEEAVDDSQLPKDRFSAERLKGVDSTLKIQPAELGDSAVYLCASSLDRTRNYEQFFGPGTRLTVL.

The chain joins TRBV28 to TRBJ1-5, with 7 nucleotides matching TRBD1. Germline CDR1 reads MDHEN; CDR2 reads SYDVKM. There are 15 residues in the CDR3. J lost 9 bases, V lost 5 bases, and 13 bases had no gene match. This CDR3 reads CASSREGASLRPQHF. The DNA for the CDR3 is TGTGCCAGCAGTCGGGAGGGGGCGTCGTTAAGGCCCCAGCATTTT.

The CDR3 region has the DNA TGTGCCTGGACCAAGCAAGGGGCCGCGGGAGAAAAACTGTTTTTT. Translated, it gives CAWTKQGAAGEKLFF. The chain has TRBV30 and TRBJ1-4, with D possibly being TRBD1 (5 bases). The CDR3 is 15 amino acids. Trimming cost V 4 bases and J 8 bases, with 20 bases left between them. The germline V gene has CDR1 GTSNPN and CDR2 SVGIG (reference sequence).

Here the CDR3 reads CASSSTGNSPLHF. For the CDR3, the DNA is TGTGCCAGCAGTTCTACAGGGAACTCACCCCTCCACTTT. The rearrangement joins TRBV6-2 or TRBV6-3 to TRBJ1-6, with D possibly being TRBD1 (6 bases). Per the germline V gene, CDR1 is MNHEY and CDR2 is SVGEGT. The CDR3 runs to 13 residues. V lost 4 bases, J lost 10 bases, and 11 bases lay in between.

The gene calls are TRBV15 and TRBJ2-1; TRBD1 agrees at 10 bases. This CDR3 comprises 15 residues. CDR1 LNHNV and CDR2 YYDKDF come from the germline V gene (reference sequence). J gave up 2 bases and V 5 bases, and 3 bases lay outside the gene matches. CDR3 protein: CATSFGQGAYNEQFF. CDR3 in DNA: TGTGCCACCAGCTTCGGACAGGGGGCCTACAATGAGCAGTTCTTC.

The CDR3 here is CASSEQAGSRRRQPQHF. The CDR3 DNA sequence: TGTGCCAGCAGTGAACAGGCGGGGTCAAGAAGGAGACAGCCCCAGCATTTT. The J gene is TRBJ1-5, the V gene TRBV6-1; D is ambiguous. The ends were cut back, 2 bases at V and 7 bases at J, with 21 bases in the middle. CDR1 and CDR2 from the germline V gene are MNHNS and SASEGT. CDR3 size: 17 residues.

This clone turned up a few times. This rearrangement joins TRBV27 to TRBJ1-2, with D possibly matching TRBD1 (6 bases). With 6 bases removed from V and 6 bases from J, the gap between germline ends came to 20 bases. The germline gives CDR1 MNHEY, CDR2 SMNVEV (reference sequence). There are 15 residues in the CDR3. CDR3 in amino acids: CASSRSDRTVHGYTF. The CDR3, as DNA: TGTGCCAGCAGCCGATCGGATCGGACAGTCCATGGCTACACCTTC.

This chain connects TRBV27 to TRBJ2-7, with 10 nucleotides matching TRBD1. CDR3 length equals 15 residues. Germline V gene data show CDR1 as MNHEY and CDR2 as SMNVEV (reference sequence). Germline trimming cut 6 bases from V and 4 bases from J; bases unmatched to any gene: 9. The CDR3 region is CASRPLGQGTYEQYF. Written as DNA, the CDR3 is TGTGCCAGCAGACCCTTGGGACAGGGGACTTACGAGCAGTACTTC.

This clone was recorded once. This chain joins TRBV7-2 and TRBJ1-4; 8 bases fit TRBD1. Trimming at V came to 4 bases and at J to 6 bases, leaving 7 bases not matched to a gene. Germline CDR1 is SGHTA and CDR2 is FQGNSA. This CDR3 comprises 15 residues. Written as DNA, the CDR3 is TGTGCCAGCAGCTGGGGGACAGGTGATTATGAAAAACTGTTTTTT. This gives the protein CASSWGTGDYEKLFF.

The chain employs TRBV6-2 or TRBV6-3 and TRBJ1-3; 11 positions match TRBD1. Germline V lookup: CDR1 MNHEY, CDR2 SVGEGT. The V and J ends lost 2 bases and 4 bases, in that order; junction bases with no gene match: 1. The CDR3 extends over 15 amino acids. The CDR3, as DNA: TGTGCCAGCAGTTACGGACAGGGGGCCGGAAACACCATATATTTT. This sequence encodes CASSYGQGAGNTIYF.

The rearrangement uses TRBV5-4 and TRBJ1-3; D possibly corresponds to TRBD1 (6 bases). Trimming cost V 7 bases and J 4 bases, with 18 bases left between them. The V gene's germline CDR1 is SGHNT and CDR2 YYREEE (reference sequence). CDR3 length: 15 amino acids. The DNA of the CDR3 is TGTGCCAGCGGGAGCGGGGGCGCGGAAGGAAACACCATATATTTT. Protein: CASGSGGAEGNTIYF.

This sequence joins TRBV2 and TRBJ1-5; 9 positions agree with TRBD1. This CDR3 has 18 amino acids. Unmatched junction bases numbered 13, after V lost 7 bases and J lost 0 bases. The V gene's germline CDR1 is SNHLY and CDR2 FYNNEI. The CDR3 loop reads CASNRQGGRHNSNQPQHF. The CDR3 DNA is TGTGCCAGCAACCGACAGGGGGGAAGACATAATAGCAATCAGCCCCAGCATTTT.

The chain is built from TRBV7-8 and TRBJ2-7; possibly TRBD2 for D (5 bases). The ends were cut back, 1 base at V and 0 bases at J, with 16 bases in the middle. The CDR3 spans 17 residues. The germline CDR1 and CDR2 sequences are SGHVS and FQNEAQ. CDR3 in amino acids: CASSLEISGGSSYEQYF. The CDR3, as DNA: TGTGCCAGCAGCTTAGAAATTTCAGGAGGTAGCTCCTACGAGCAGTACTTC.

The chain couples TRBV9 to TRBJ2-7; D is ambiguous. V was shortened by 0 bases and J by 4 bases, with 11 bases between the two germline ends. The CDR3 runs 14 residues. Germline V gene data show CDR1 as SGDLS and CDR2 as YYNGEE. CDR3: CASSVDGFSYEQYF. Here the CDR3 DNA reads TGTGCCAGCAGCGTAGACGGGTTCTCATACGAGCAGTACTTC.